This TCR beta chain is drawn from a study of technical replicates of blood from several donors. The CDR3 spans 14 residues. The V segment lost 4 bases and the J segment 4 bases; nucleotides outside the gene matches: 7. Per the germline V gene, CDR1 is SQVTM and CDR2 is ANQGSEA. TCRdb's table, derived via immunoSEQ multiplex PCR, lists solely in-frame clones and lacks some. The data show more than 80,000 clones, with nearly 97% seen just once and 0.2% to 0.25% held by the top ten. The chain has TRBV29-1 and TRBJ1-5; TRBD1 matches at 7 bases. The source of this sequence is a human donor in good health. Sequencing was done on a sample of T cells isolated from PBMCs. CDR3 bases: TGCAGCGTTGCATGGGACAGTCGGAATCAGCCCCAGCATTTT. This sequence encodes CSVAWDSRNQPQHF.